This T cell receptor beta chain was observed in a study of cytomegalovirus exposure and HLA in healthy donors. Trimming removed 1 base from V and 4 bases from J, with 22 bases in between. This CDR3 has 18 residues. Germline CDR1 reads LGHNA; CDR2 reads YNFKEQ. Amplification used 60 Vbeta primers and 13 Jbeta primers. Clones were sequenced by immunoSEQ multiplex PCR, and TCRdb holds only the in-frame ones, with some missing. The data hold approximately 85,000 clones, with roughly 80% observed a single time. The chain joins TRBV4-2 to TRBJ1-1; TRBD1 is a possible D gene (6 bases). The sequence derives from a man between 50 and 59 years old in good health and CMV-seropositive. The sample consisted of PBMCs. The CDR3 here is CASSQVIRGRAGGTEAFF. CDR3 nucleotides: TGTGCCAGCAGCCAAGTAATCAGGGGACGCGCTGGGGGCACTGAAGCTTTCTTT.